A single sample gave rise to the 32 T cell receptor beta chains below, sequenced in a study of blood T cell repertoires in COVID-19. Sequencing was performed with immunoSEQ multiplex PCR; in TCRdb, only in-frame clones are kept and a portion is missing. The sample includes 60,000 to 75,000 clones, 70% to 90% of them seen just once. Source material: peripheral blood. The receptors here all came from a woman older than 75 with active COVID-19.

This clone came up once. The rearrangement joins TRBV2 to TRBJ2-1; 8 nucleotides agree with TRBD2. Germline V gene sequence: CDR1 SNHLY, CDR2 FYNNEI. The CDR3 runs to 18 residues. V was clipped by 1 base and J by 3 bases; unmatched bases: 11. DNA of the CDR3: TGTGCCAGCAGTGAAGAGCGGGGGTCCCGTTGGGACTACAATGAGCAGTTCTTC. Its translation: CASSEERGSRWDYNEQFF.

The V call is TRBV11-2, the J call TRBJ2-1; 8 bases align to TRBD2. This CDR3 comprises 15 residues. Germline trimming cut 5 bases from V and 8 bases from J; bases unmatched to any gene: 11. CDR1 is SGHAT, CDR2 FQNNGV, per germline. The CDR3 sequence: CASSRGTGGLYEQFF. The CDR3 bases are TGTGCCAGCAGCCGGGGCACGGGGGGGCTTTATGAGCAGTTCTTC.

This chain links TRBV15 with TRBJ1-3; tentatively, D is TRBD1 (5 bases). V was pared by 0 bases and J by 0 bases, with 9 bases between. CDR3 size: 16 residues. Looked up from germline, CDR1 is LNHNV and CDR2 is YYDKDF (reference sequence). CDR3 residues: CATSRDRGNSGNTIYF. The CDR3, as DNA: TGTGCCACCAGCAGAGATCGGGGGAACTCTGGAAACACCATATATTTT.

The CDR3 DNA is TGCGCCAGCAGCCTGGGACTAGCGGGCATCTCCTACGAGCAGTACTTC. It encodes CASSLGLAGISYEQYF. The chain links TRBV4-1 to TRBJ2-7; 12 nucleotides align to TRBD2. Germline CDR1 MGHRA, CDR2 YSYEKL. V shed 4 bases, J shed 0 bases, and the junction held 4 bases outside the gene matches. The CDR3 covers 16 residues.

The genes are TRBV30 and TRBJ1-4; TRBD1 agrees at 9 bases. The CDR3 runs 14 residues. With V trimmed by 1 base and J by 7 bases, 4 bases remained unmatched. Germline V gives CDR1 GTSNPN, CDR2 SVGIG (reference sequence). Here the CDR3 reads CAWSEQGAGEKLFF. Here the CDR3 DNA reads TGTGCCTGGAGTGAACAGGGGGCGGGTGAAAAACTGTTTTTT.

Written as DNA, the CDR3 is TGTGCCACCAGTGAACACAGCGGAAAACTGTTTTTT. It codes for CATSEHSGKLFF. The V gene is TRBV24-1, the J gene TRBJ1-4; D not certain. This CDR3 is 12 amino acids long. Germline V gives CDR1 KGHDR, CDR2 SFDVKD. Trimming removed 4 bases from V and 10 bases from J, with 9 bases in between.

The rearrangement uses TRBV7-6 and TRBJ2-3; 9 bases match TRBD2. The CDR3 totals 17 residues. Germline lookup yields CDR1 SGHVS and CDR2 FNYEAQ. With 1 base clipped from V and 1 base from J, the junction kept 6 bases outside the gene matches. CDR3 in amino acids: CASSLGAAGGGTDTQYF. For the CDR3, the DNA is TGTGCCAGCAGCTTAGGGGCCGCGGGGGGGGGCACAGATACGCAGTATTTT.

This chain connects TRBV11-2 to TRBJ2-5; D perhaps matches TRBD2 (5 bases). The CDR3 has 13 amino acids. The germline gives CDR1 SGHAT, CDR2 FQNNGV. Trimming stripped 5 bases from V and 2 bases from J, with 9 bases between. The CDR3 here is CASSPTRQETQYF. In DNA, the CDR3 is TGTGCCAGCAGCCCCACTAGACAAGAGACCCAGTACTTC.

This chain uses TRBV19 with TRBJ2-3; TRBD2 is a possible D gene (5 bases). Germline CDR1 and CDR2: LNHDA and SQIVND (reference sequence). The CDR3 is 14 residues long. With 5 bases removed from V and 1 base from J, the gap between germline ends came to 10 bases. The DNA of the CDR3 is TGTGCCAGTAGTGAGGGCCCGGGCACAGATACGCAGTATTTT. Amino acids: CASSEGPGTDTQYF.

The chain joins TRBV7-2 to TRBJ1-2, with 11 bases fitting TRBD1. Looked up from germline, CDR1 is SGHTA and CDR2 is FQGNSA. This CDR3 is built from 16 residues. V lost 5 bases and J lost 4; bases outside the gene matches: 9. CDR3 sequence: CASSQSGTGGAYGYTF. Written as DNA, the CDR3 is TGTGCCAGCAGCCAGAGCGGGACAGGGGGTGCCTATGGCTACACCTTC.

J is TRBJ2-3 and V is TRBV6-5; 7 bases fit TRBD1. V was clipped by 2 bases and J by 2 bases; unmatched bases: 1. Germline V lookup: CDR1 MNHEY, CDR2 SVGAGI. This CDR3 spans 14 amino acids. The CDR3 DNA follows: TGTGCCAGCAGTTACAGGGGGCCCACAGATACGCAGTATTTT. Translation gives CASSYRGPTDTQYF.

V usage is TRBV2 and J usage is TRBJ1-6, with no clear D. Germline CDR1 and CDR2: SNHLY and FYNNEI. Deletions cut 4 bases from V and 10 bases from J, with 8 bases between. The CDR3 is made up of 12 amino acids. CDR3 bases: TGTGCCAGCAGTGTGGGAGACTCACCCCTCCACTTT. It translates to CASSVGDSPLHF.

This chain connects TRBV5-1 to TRBJ1-2; 8 nucleotides align to TRBD1. From germline, CDR1 is SGHRS and CDR2 YFSETQ. The length of the CDR3 is 16 residues. Trimming at V came to 0 bases and at J to 8 bases, leaving 12 bases not matched to a gene. The CDR3 DNA reads TGCGCCAGCAGCTTGGGGCATACCCAGGGGGCGGGCGGCTACACCTTC. This encodes CASSLGHTQGAGGYTF.

This clone was seen only once. The chain uses TRBV3-1 (or the pseudogene TRBV3-2) and TRBJ1-2; D unresolved. From germline, CDR1 is LGHDT and CDR2 YNNKEL (reference sequence). CDR3 length: 14 amino acids. The V gene lost 2 bases and the J gene lost 7 bases, with 14 bases spanning the gap. In DNA, the CDR3 is TGTGCCAGCAGCCAAATCCCTTCGCGCGGTGGCTACACCTTC. Protein sequence: CASSQIPSRGGYTF.

The V and J genes are TRBV9 and TRBJ2-3; 7 bases agree with TRBD2. The ends lost 0 bases at V and 3 bases at J; junction bases unmatched: 4. Germline V CDR1 and CDR2: SGDLS, YYNGEE. This CDR3 has 15 residues. For the CDR3, the DNA is TGTGCCAGCAGCGTAGGCGGGGGATGGACAGATACGCAGTATTTT. Translated, it gives CASSVGGGWTDTQYF.

This rearrangement joins TRBV6-6 to TRBJ1-1; the D gene is possibly TRBD1 (6 bases). The V end lost 5 bases, the J end lost 8 bases, and 21 bases lay between the germline ends. Germline CDR1 and CDR2: MNHNY and SVGAGI (reference sequence). This CDR3 has 15 residues. CDR3 sequence: CASSPQTGFSIEAFF. The CDR3, as DNA: TGTGCCAGCAGTCCACAGACAGGATTTAGTATCGAAGCTTTCTTT.

This clone was counted between two and nine times. The chain employs TRBV2 and TRBJ1-1; 7 bases line up with TRBD1. This CDR3 spans 15 amino acids. Losses at the gene ends were 2 bases for V and 5 bases for J; bases not matched to a gene: 8. Germline V CDR1 and CDR2: SNHLY, FYNNEI. CDR3 DNA: TGTGCCAGCAGTGAAATGGCAGGGGGAGGTACTGAAGCTTTCTTT. Its translation: CASSEMAGGGTEAFF.

The chain carries TRBV25-1 and TRBJ2-5, with D tentatively TRBD2 (6 bases). The CDR3 loop spans 13 amino acids. With 5 bases removed from V and 5 bases from J, the gap between germline ends came to 12 bases. The germline gives CDR1 MGHDK, CDR2 SYGVNS. In DNA form, the CDR3 reads TGTGCCAGCAGTCCTGCGGGGAGGGAGACCCAGTACTTC. Protein: CASSPAGRETQYF. Looking up the rest from reference TRBV25-1 and TRBJ2-5 gives the full variable domain: EADIYQTPRYLVIGTGKKITLECSQTMGHDKMYWYQQDPGMELHLIHYSYGVNSTEKGDLSSESTVSRIRTEHFPLTLESARPSHTSQYLCASSPAGRETQYFGPGTRLLVL.

The rearrangement links TRBV19 to TRBJ2-2, with D perhaps matching TRBD1 (5 bases). CDR1 is LNHDA and CDR2 is SQIVND in the germline V gene (reference sequence). CDR3 length equals 13 residues. V was trimmed by 4 bases and J by 5 bases, leaving 8 bases between them. This chain's CDR3 is CASSRQGTGELFF. CDR3 DNA sequence: TGTGCCAGTAGTAGGCAGGGAACCGGGGAGCTGTTTTTT.

The rearrangement joins TRBV6-6 to TRBJ2-1; D perhaps matches TRBD2 (6 bases). Trimming removed 6 bases at V and 5 bases at J, with 17 bases between. Germline loops: CDR1 MNHNY, CDR2 SVGAGI (reference sequence). The CDR3 length is 15 residues. The CDR3 DNA follows: TGTGCCAGCAGACCCCCATCCGGGGGTAACAATGAGCAGTTCTTC. Translation gives CASRPPSGGNNEQFF.

The chain is built from TRBV28 and TRBJ1-2; 8 bases are a match to TRBD1. V trimming: 6 bases; J trimming: 6 bases; junction bases outside the gene matches: 9. Looked up from germline, CDR1 is MDHEN and CDR2 is SYDVKM. The CDR3 spans 14 residues. CDR3 coding DNA: TGTGCCAGCAGCTGGACAGGGCGATTTGATGGCTACACCTTC. Translating it yields CASSWTGRFDGYTF.

This clone has just a few counts. J is TRBJ2-3 and V is TRBV6-5; 11 bases map to TRBD2. The V segment lost 8 bases and the J segment 4 bases; nucleotides outside the gene matches: 8. The germline CDR1 and CDR2 sequences are MNHEY and SVGAGI. The CDR3 totals 15 residues. CDR3 sequence reads: CASALLAGGPDTQYF. Written as DNA, the CDR3 is TGTGCCAGCGCGTTGCTAGCGGGGGGACCAGATACGCAGTATTTT.

The count of this clone is one. V and J are TRBV6-2 or TRBV6-3 and TRBJ1-2, with 11 bases lining up with TRBD1. The CDR3 consists of 17 residues. Germline V gene lookup returns CDR1 MNHEY and CDR2 SVGEGT. Trimming removed 4 bases from V and 1 base from J; junction bases left unmatched: 8. The CDR3: CASSSPGTGGFNYGYTF. As DNA, the CDR3 is TGTGCCAGCAGTTCCCCCGGGACAGGGGGTTTTAACTATGGCTACACCTTC.

V gene TRBV5-1 combines with J gene TRBJ2-5; TRBD1 agrees at 10 bases. Germline lookup yields CDR1 SGHRS and CDR2 YFSETQ. The V and J ends lost 6 bases and 3 bases, in that order; junction bases with no gene match: 2. CDR3 length equals 13 residues. The CDR3 loop is CASTGTGEETQYF. DNA of the CDR3: TGCGCCAGCACGGGGACAGGGGAAGAGACCCAGTACTTC.

In DNA, the CDR3 is TGTGCCAGCACCTGGACTAGCGTGAGGAATGAGCAGTTCTTC. It yields the protein CASTWTSVRNEQFF. The gene calls are TRBV2 and TRBJ2-1; TRBD2 matches at 9 bases. CDR3 length: 14 amino acids. Germline CDR1 is SNHLY and CDR2 is FYNNEI. Unmatched junction bases numbered 8, after V lost 7 bases and J lost 7 bases.

The chain combines TRBV7-2 with TRBJ2-3, with D possibly matching TRBD2 (6 bases). Germline V CDR1 and CDR2: SGHTA, FQGNSA. The V end was cut by 5 bases, the J end by 4 bases, with 22 bases between. This CDR3 is built from 17 residues. CDR3 nucleotides: TGTGCCAGCAGCCCCCCCTCGGGTGGATGGGGGGCAGATACGCAGTATTTT. As protein: CASSPPSGGWGADTQYF.

The rearrangement uses TRBV19 and TRBJ2-2; D remains unclear. Germline V gives CDR1 LNHDA, CDR2 SQIVND (reference sequence). V lost 7 bases, J lost 6 bases, and 15 bases lay in between. The CDR3 is 14 residues long. The CDR3 nucleotides read TGTGCCAGTATAACCGACGGGTCACCCGGGGAGCTGTTTTTT. Translating gives CASITDGSPGELFF.

The CDR3 region is CASSRYTGGDTGELFF. CDR3 DNA: TGTGCCAGCAGCCGATATACAGGGGGCGACACCGGGGAGCTGTTTTTT. This rearrangement joins TRBV4-2 to TRBJ2-2; 9 bases match TRBD1. The CDR3 covers 16 residues. Losses at the gene ends were 4 bases for V and 3 bases for J; bases not matched to a gene: 6. Germline V gene sequence: CDR1 LGHNA, CDR2 YNFKEQ.

This chain uses TRBV6-5 with TRBJ1-1; D is uncertain. This CDR3 has 13 residues. Germline V CDR1 and CDR2: MNHEY, SVGAGI. The germline V and J ends were trimmed by 1 base and 5 bases, with 8 bases remaining between them. The CDR3 DNA reads as TGTGCCAGCAGTTACTTAGGAGGAACTGAAGCTTTCTTT. Amino acid sequence: CASSYLGGTEAFF.

The chain is built from TRBV20-1 and TRBJ2-7, with D unclear. CDR1 is DFQATT and CDR2 is SNEGSKA in the germline V gene (reference sequence). V lost 3 bases and J lost 7, with 10 bases in between. The CDR3 loop spans 11 amino acids. CDR3 amino acids: CSASDSREQYF. CDR3 coding DNA: TGCAGTGCTAGCGATTCGAGGGAGCAGTACTTC.

This clone was recorded once. The genes are TRBV18 and TRBJ2-3, with D possibly TRBD2 on 7 matching bases. This CDR3 is 15 amino acids long. Germline V CDR1 and CDR2: KGHSH, LQKENI. Between the trimmed V and J ends, which lost 2 bases and 2 bases, there was a span of 11 bases. This chain's CDR3 is CASSPAGANTDTQYF. The CDR3 DNA reads as TGTGCCAGCTCACCAGCGGGGGCCAACACAGATACGCAGTATTTT.

V and J are TRBV7-2 and TRBJ1-1, with TRBD1 as a possible D gene (6 bases). V shed 1 base and J shed 7 bases, with 25 bases lying between them. The CDR3 spans 18 residues. In germline, CDR1 is SGHTA, CDR2 FQGNSA. Here the CDR3 reads CASSLGGRGARIFHEAFF. In DNA, the CDR3 is TGTGCCAGCAGCTTAGGGGGGCGAGGGGCGCGGATCTTTCATGAAGCTTTCTTT.